This T cell receptor beta chain was obtained from a study of Ad26.COV2.S vaccination and SARS-CoV-2 variants (dated by TCRdb to the early 2020s). Notes on the research overall: Vaccine-arm donors were drawn from COV1001, a multicentre, randomized, double-blind, placebo-controlled phase I-IIa trial of Ad26.COV2.S in healthy adults. Ad26.COV2.S was given intramuscularly at 5x10^10 or 1x10^11 viral particles, as a single shot or as two shots 56 days apart. Trial participants were randomized into five groups of five: low-dose or high-dose Ad26.COV2.S given once or twice, or placebo on both occasions. Investigators did not know the trial group allocation while performing experiments and assessing outcomes. TCRbeta repertoire sequencing served as the tool for gauging how specific and how broad the SARS-CoV-2-reactive T cell receptors were following Ad26.COV2.S vaccination. The TCR-sequenced set comprised approximately 30 samples: about 19 Ad26.COV2.S vaccine recipients, 5 placebo recipients and 8 SARS-CoV-2 convalescent individuals. General conclusions and limits of the study: Compared with placebo recipients, Ad26.COV2.S recipients showed higher spike-specific TCR breadth (P = 0.0014). Non-spike TCR breadth was comparable between vaccine and placebo recipients, consistent with the vaccine containing only spike. After vaccination, spike-specific CD8+ and CD4+ T cell responses were reported to show substantial breadth. According to the authors, total T cell responses may have been underestimated by the TCR breadth and depth analyses. Comparing responses between vaccine doses or regimens was not something the study was powered to do.

Concerning this clone itself: It has no known antigen specificity. Base qualities were left out, and no much larger clone turns up one base away.

The immunoSEQ Assay was the method used to sequence TCRbeta CDR3 regions. After extraction, genomic DNA underwent amplification by bias-controlled multiplex PCR, followed by high-throughput sequencing. Per the original workflow: To quantify the absolute abundance of every unique TCRbeta CDR3 region, sequences were collapsed and filtered. T cell fraction was estimated by normalizing TCRbeta template counts to usable DNA, with usable DNA measured through amplification of reference genes found in all nucleated cells. Repertoire TCRs were annotated as SARS-CoV-2-specific by exact matching of V gene, CDR3 amino acid sequence and J gene to a known reactive TCR set. MIRA supplied the reference SARS-CoV-2 TCR set, which was filtered for enrichment in COVID-19-positive ImmuneCODE repertoires so that public or cross-reactive TCRs were removed. Based on the MIRA antigens, annotated TCRs were further analysed at the level of specific ORF or position within ORF. Breadth was defined as annotated unique rearrangements over total unique productive rearrangements; depth was the summed frequency of those rearrangements. Two-sided Wilcoxon rank-sum tests were applied when comparing TCR breadth between groups. TCRdb holds this immuneACCESS table with in-frame rearrangements only. Some clones are missing; in checked studies, unresolved V genes explain under half, and the rest has no known cause. V, J and clone size reflect that table, while D and trimming were determined from the DNA. The sample records about 410,000 clones, 80% to 95% of which are singletons. The ten largest clones add up to around 1.8% of the sample.

This sample's treatment or condition label indicates: some 20 received Ad26.COV2.S at low or high dose, single or two shots; several received placebo; per-sample allocation not given. For vaccine and placebo recipients, the sequenced repertoires came from samples collected on day 63 after the first injection. Between 29 July and 7 August 2020, Cohort 1b enrolled around 25 adults aged 18-55 years at one site in Boston, USA. Ad26.COV2.S consisted of a replication-incompetent adenovirus type 26 vector by which a prefusion-stabilized SARS-CoV-2 spike protein from the original Wuhan strain was expressed. From cysteine to phenylalanine, the CDR3 is 15 amino acids long. The read is trimmed to its CDR3 DNA, 45 bases read in frame from base 1. As encoded in the germline V gene (reference sequence), CDR1 is LNHDA while CDR2 is SQIVND. Trimming accounts for 7 bases at V and 4 bases at J, while the number of junction bases matched to no gene is 8.

This receptor was identified in a person aged 18-60 years who received the Ad26.COV2.S COVID-19 vaccine or a placebo. In this chain, TRBV19 is recombined with TRBJ1-5; 9 of the junction bases match TRBD1. The sample in question was peripheral blood, obtained in a trial of Ad26.COV2.S vaccine versus placebo. The DNA sequence is TGTGCCAGTACCCAGAGGGACAGGGAAAATCAGCCCCAGCATTTT. Translated, it gives CASTQRDRENQPQHF.